The 13 T cell receptor beta chains given below trace back to one sample, sequenced in a study of blood T cell repertoires in COVID-19. Profiled with immunoSEQ multiplex PCR; TCRdb holds only in-frame clones, not every one. The repertoire consists of 200,000 or so clones, with 80% to 95% occurring once and the leading ten covering over 0.75%. Sequencing was performed on peripheral blood. These receptors were collected from a man aged 55 to 70 with COVID-19, enrolled during active disease.

V gene TRBV9 combines with J gene TRBJ1-5, with D tentatively TRBD1 (5 bases). CDR1 SGDLS and CDR2 YYNGEE come from the germline V gene. Trimming took off 0 bases at V and 6 bases at J, with 13 bases between the two ends. The CDR3 spans 15 residues. The CDR3 is CASSVEPSGGQPQHF. Written as DNA, the CDR3 is TGTGCCAGCAGCGTAGAACCTAGCGGGGGTCAGCCCCAGCATTTT. Drawing the rest from reference TRBV9 and TRBJ1-5, the complete variable domain is DSGVTQTPKHLITATGQRVTLRCSPRSGDLSVYWYQQSLDQGLQFLIQYYNGEERAKGNILERFSAQQFPDLHSELNLSSLELGDSALYFCASSVEPSGGQPQHFGDGTRLSIL.

The chain joins TRBV7-3 to TRBJ2-2, with 7 nucleotides matching TRBD2. Unmatched junction bases numbered 18, after V lost 10 bases and J lost 4 bases. CDR3 length: 17 amino acids. CDR1 and CDR2 (germline): SGHTA, FQGTGA. CDR3: CAIFYPRRERGTGELFF. The DNA of the CDR3 is TGTGCCATCTTCTACCCAAGGCGGGAGAGGGGCACCGGGGAGCTGTTTTTT.

The chain combines TRBV5-1 with TRBJ1-1; weak D call: TRBD1 (6 bases). This CDR3 is 14 amino acids long. V dropped 0 bases and J dropped 3 bases, with 9 bases sitting between them. The germline V gene encodes CDR1 SGHRS and CDR2 YFSETQ. CDR3 DNA: TGCGCCAGCAGCTTGGGAGGGGGTCACACTGAAGCTTTCTTT. This sequence encodes CASSLGGGHTEAFF. Full variable domain (outside the CDR3, taken from reference TRBV5-1 and TRBJ1-1): KAGVTQTPRYLIKTRGQQVTLSCSPISGHRSVSWYQQTPGQGLQFLFEYFSETQRNKGNFPGRFSGRQFSNSRSEMNVSTLELGDSALYLCASSLGGGHTEAFFGQGTRLTVV.

V gene TRBV7-8 combines with J gene TRBJ2-1; weak D call: TRBD2 (6 bases). The CDR3 is made up of 16 amino acids. The ends were cut back, 7 bases at V and 5 bases at J, with 21 bases in the middle. CDR1 SGHVS and CDR2 FQNEAQ come from the germline V gene. This CDR3 is CASKPAGPLPDNEQFF. In nucleotides, the CDR3 is TGTGCCAGCAAACCGGCGGGGCCATTGCCAGACAATGAGCAGTTCTTC.

The V call is TRBV15, the J call TRBJ2-2; perhaps TRBD2 as D (6 bases). Trimming shortened V by 1 base and J by 2 bases, and 11 bases separated the two germline ends. This CDR3 has 16 amino acids. Looked up from germline, CDR1 is LNHNV and CDR2 is YYDKDF (reference sequence). The CDR3 sequence is CATSRAGTQNTGELFF. The CDR3, as DNA: TGTGCCACCAGCAGAGCCGGGACTCAAAACACCGGGGAGCTGTTTTTT.

The chain recombines TRBV6-6 with TRBJ1-1, with D possibly TRBD1 on 6 matching bases. Germline assignment: CDR1 MNHNY and CDR2 SVGAGI (reference sequence). V was pared by 6 bases and J by 4 bases, with 9 bases between. The CDR3 runs to 12 residues. The CDR3 DNA is TGTGCCAGCAGCACCAGGGGCACTGAAGCTTTCTTT. Encoded protein: CASSTRGTEAFF.

This chain links TRBV3-1 (or the pseudogene TRBV3-2) with TRBJ2-7, with a possible D match to TRBD2 (6 bases). The CDR3 sequence is 12 residues long. Trimming shortened V by 4 bases and J by 4 bases, and 8 bases separated the two germline ends. Germline-derived CDR1 and CDR2 are LGHDT and YNNKEL (reference sequence). As DNA, the CDR3 is TGTGCCAGCAGCCGCGGGACTTACGAGCAGTACTTC. This sequence encodes CASSRGTYEQYF.

The chain couples TRBV14 to TRBJ1-2; unclear D gene. This CDR3 is 15 amino acids long. The V end lost 2 bases, the J end lost 4 bases, and 14 bases lay between the germline ends. The germline gives CDR1 SGHDN, CDR2 FVKESK. CDR3 in amino acids: CASSQSQDNSYGYTF. For the CDR3, the DNA is TGTGCCAGCAGCCAATCCCAAGACAATTCCTATGGCTACACCTTC.

This chain joins TRBV28 and TRBJ2-1; TRBD1 agrees at 8 bases. Germline V gene sequence: CDR1 MDHEN, CDR2 SYDVKM. The junction had 9 bases not matched to a gene; V was cut back by 5 bases and J by 3 bases. This CDR3 region has 16 residues. For the CDR3, the DNA is TGTGCCAGCAGTGCCACTTCAGGACAGGGCTACAATGAGCAGTTCTTC. This translates into CASSATSGQGYNEQFF.

J is TRBJ1-2 and V is TRBV2, with TRBD1 matching over 12 bases. Per germline, CDR1 SNHLY and CDR2 FYNNEI. J lost 4 bases, V lost 2 bases, and 11 bases had no gene match. This CDR3 region has 18 residues. The CDR3 sequence: CASSELPGQGARGYGYTF. The CDR3 DNA reads as TGTGCCAGCAGTGAACTACCGGGACAGGGGGCGCGAGGCTATGGCTACACCTTC.

The chain is built from TRBV4-1 and TRBJ1-2; 11 nucleotides match TRBD1. Germline trimming cut 6 bases from V and 6 bases from J; bases unmatched to any gene: 18. Germline V CDR1 and CDR2: MGHRA, YSYEKL. The CDR3 consists of 18 residues. Here the CDR3 reads CASRGKIRDRGSHHGYTF. The CDR3 bases are TGCGCCAGCAGAGGAAAGATCCGGGACAGGGGGTCTCATCATGGCTACACCTTC.

The CDR3 DNA follows: TGCGCCAGCAGCCAAGATCTGGCTAGCGGGGTACCCTACGAGCAGTACTTC. Protein: CASSQDLASGVPYEQYF. The chain carries TRBV4-3 and TRBJ2-7; 9 nucleotides line up with TRBD2. Trimming at V came to 0 bases and at J to 2 bases, leaving 8 bases not matched to a gene. Germline V gene sequence: CDR1 LGHNA, CDR2 YSLEER. The CDR3 loop spans 17 amino acids.

This clone was recorded once. J is TRBJ1-2 and V is TRBV5-1, with TRBD1 identical over 9 bases. This CDR3 is 15 amino acids long. Germline V gene sequence: CDR1 SGHRS, CDR2 YFSETQ. Unmatched junction bases numbered 8, after V lost 4 bases and J lost 4 bases. The chain's CDR3 is CASSLLGDRAYGYTF. The CDR3 DNA reads TGCGCCAGCAGCCTCCTCGGGGACAGGGCCTATGGCTACACCTTC.